These T cell receptor beta chains were read from a single sample in a study of cytomegalovirus exposure and HLA in healthy donors. The assay was immunoSEQ multiplex PCR, and TCRdb's table has in-frame clones only and misses some. The sample carries hundreds of thousands of clones, around 80% recorded once. Specimen: PBMCs. The receptors derive from a boy aged 2-15 years in good health and CMV-seronegative. Both conserved end residues are part of each CDR3.

CDR3 protein: CASSLQGIVGTGVPGELFF
V gene: TRBV5-1

CDR3 protein: CASSEARGGNQPQHF
V gene: TRBV6-1

CDR3 protein: CASRLRGGFYEQYF
V gene: TRBV27

CDR3 protein: CASSPGGDYGYTF
V gene: TRBV18

CDR3 protein: CASSYQRQMNTEAFF
V gene: TRBV6-5

CDR3 protein: CASSFSTEAFF
V gene: TRBV7-9

CDR3 protein: CASGTGQGSYEQYF
V gene: TRBV7-9

CDR3 protein: CASSSRGGTVNEKLFF
V gene: TRBV5-5

CDR3 protein: CASSGGASGNTIYF
V gene: TRBV19

CDR3 protein: CASSQGVREHSYEQYF
V gene: TRBV4-2

CDR3 protein: CASSSRTGFGYEQYF
V gene: TRBV7-8

CDR3 protein: CASSPDGIYYGYTF
V gene: TRBV19

CDR3 protein: CSVGVGSMAGELFF
V gene: TRBV29-1

CDR3 protein: CASSEPQGGEKLFF
V gene: TRBV25-1

CDR3 protein: CASGLVASGGESNQPQHF
V gene: TRBV12-5

CDR3 protein: CASSPRGGNQPQHF
V gene: TRBV4-1

CDR3 protein: CASSSRTGYNSPLHF
V gene: TRBV6-5

CDR3 protein: CASSLEVGYEQYF
V gene: TRBV7-2

CDR3 protein: CATSRGPSGGITDTQYF
V gene: TRBV15

CDR3 protein: CASSQDTSGGSYNEQFF
V gene: TRBV4-1

CDR3 protein: CASILRQGSEAFF
V gene: TRBV6-6

CDR3 protein: CASSVGGDQPQHF
V gene: TRBV6-4

CDR3 protein: CASSNGGEGLSEAFF
V gene: TRBV6-1

CDR3 protein: CASSEDYEQYF
V gene: TRBV6-1

CDR3 protein: CASREGGNLNYGYTF
V gene: TRBV19

CDR3 protein: CASSEAGGGTDTQYF
V gene: TRBV25-1

CDR3 protein: CASIGSQGAGANVLTF
V gene: TRBV5-4

CDR3 protein: CASSELAGGAYEQYF
V gene: TRBV6-1

CDR3 protein: CASSPNRGLRQPQHF
V gene: TRBV28

CDR3 protein: CASRDRGSPYEQYF
V gene: TRBV6-1

CDR3 protein: CAISEEEVGGYTF
V gene: TRBV10-3

CDR3 protein: CASSQMRSGTGENTEAFF
V gene: TRBV4-2

CDR3 protein: CASSLGGGRSGELFF
V gene: TRBV11-2

CDR3 protein: CASSLGLAGSYNEQFF
V gene: TRBV5-1

CDR3 protein: CASRKQGSSDYGYTF
V gene: TRBV6-5

CDR3 protein: CASSPYSYEQYF
V gene: TRBV7-9

CDR3 protein: CASSPPTGLGYNTEAFF
V gene: TRBV9

CDR3 protein: CASSKGPGADTQYF
V gene: TRBV7-8

CDR3 protein: CASSLVGDYLNNEQFF
V gene: TRBV11-1

CDR3 protein: CSVAGTEDSPLHF
V gene: TRBV29-1

CDR3 protein: CSSSHYLDRLGEQYF
V gene: TRBV7-9

CDR3 protein: CATMEGARTDTQYF
V gene: TRBV4-1

CDR3 protein: CASSLQGDQPQHF
V gene: TRBV11-1

CDR3 protein: CASSVEGGVNTGELFF
V gene: TRBV9

CDR3 protein: CASSLAKLGDTQYF
V gene: TRBV7-6

CDR3 protein: CASSLAGSLYEQYF
V gene: TRBV7-6

CDR3 protein: CASSLTGGRTEAFF
V gene: TRBV7-2

CDR3 protein: CASSPSQGPTNEKLFF
V gene: TRBV7-9

CDR3 protein: CSALGTGEILAFF
V gene: TRBV29-1

CDR3 protein: CATQGGRAANTGELFF
V gene: TRBV28